This T cell receptor beta chain comes out of a study of T cells after posttransplantation cyclophosphamide. Details on this clone: Its cognate antigen is unknown.

The CDR3 sequence is 15 residues long. The V and J ends lost 0 bases and 6 bases respectively, with 12 bases between them. CDR1 and CDR2 from the germline V gene are SGDLS and YYNGEE. This related bone marrow graft donor gave peripheral blood on the day of marrow donation. General observations from the study: Donor-recipient repertoire similarity was low at 1-2 months, rising over year one. Tissue-infiltrating T cells from skin or gut overlapped little with blood T cells. TRB clonality was highly associated with recipient CMV seropositivity and reactivation.

Data came from immunoSEQ multiplex PCR; TCRdb stores just in-frame clones and leaves some out. In total the sample includes roughly 35,000 clones, none of them seen once. The gene calls are TRBV9 and TRBJ1-4; unclear D gene. This TCR came from a girl aged 10-17 years in good health, CMV-negative, and a related stem cell transplant donor. The specimen was PBMCs. The CDR3 bases are TGTGCCAGCAGCGTAGGATCTGGCGGTGATGAAAAACTGTTTTTT. It encodes CASSVGSGGDEKLFF.